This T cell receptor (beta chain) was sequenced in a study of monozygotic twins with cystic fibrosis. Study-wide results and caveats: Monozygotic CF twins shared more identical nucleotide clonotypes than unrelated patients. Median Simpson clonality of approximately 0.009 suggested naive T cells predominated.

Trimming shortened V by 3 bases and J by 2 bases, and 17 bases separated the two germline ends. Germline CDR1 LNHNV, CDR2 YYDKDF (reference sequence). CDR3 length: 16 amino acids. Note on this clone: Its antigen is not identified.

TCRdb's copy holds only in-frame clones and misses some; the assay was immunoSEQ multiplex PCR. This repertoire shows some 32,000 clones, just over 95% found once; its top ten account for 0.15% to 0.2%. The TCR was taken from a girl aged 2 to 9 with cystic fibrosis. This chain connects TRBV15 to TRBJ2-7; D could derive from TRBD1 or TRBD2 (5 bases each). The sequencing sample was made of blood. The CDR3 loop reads CATSRESTRGAYEQYF. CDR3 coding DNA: TGTGCCACCAGCAGGGAATCGACCCGGGGCGCCTACGAGCAGTACTTC. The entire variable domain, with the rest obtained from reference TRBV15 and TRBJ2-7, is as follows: DAMVIQNPRYQVTQFGKPVTLSCSQTLNHNVMYWYQQKSSQAPKLLFHYYDKDFNNEADTPDNFQSRRPNTSFCFLDIRSPGLGDTAMYLCATSRESTRGAYEQYFGPGTRLTVT.